These T cell receptor beta chains were read from a single sample in a study of blood T cell repertoires in COVID-19. Assay used: immunoSEQ multiplex PCR; TCRdb lists only in-frame clones, some missing. The table shows about 75,000 clones, with roughly 78% occurring only once. Sequenced material: peripheral blood. The source of these receptors is a woman older than 75 with active or convalescent COVID-19. Each CDR3 is given with its conserved first and last residue. Fields, in order: CDR3 DNA, CDR3 protein, D gene, J gene, clone size, V gene. The D gene is left open where the match is weak. Size values are once, few and many counts, or a class for expanded clones, and some rows have none.

TGTGCCTGGATGGAGGGTCTTGGTGATTTGAGGCTTTTTGGCTACACCTTC | CAWMEGLGDLRLFGYTF | - | TRBJ1-2 | - | TRBV30
TGTGCCAGCTCACTTAACAGGGCTAATAATGAAAAACTGTTTTTT | CASSLNRANNEKLFF | - | TRBJ1-4 | once | TRBV18
TGTGCCATCAGTGAGTCCTCTTGGCTAGTCGCGATTAATGAGCAGTTCTTC | CAISESSWLVAINEQFF | - | TRBJ2-1 | once | TRBV10-3
TGTGCCAGCAGCAAAGGGACTGAGTACAATGAGCAGTTCTTC | CASSKGTEYNEQFF | - | TRBJ2-1 | - | TRBV7-2
TGCGCCAGCAGCGGTGCACCGACAGGGACGGGTCTCCAAGAGACCCAGTACTTC | CASSGAPTGTGLQETQYF | TRBD1 | TRBJ2-5 | - | TRBV5-1
TGTGCCAGCAGTTTTAGAGGATCGAACACTGAAGCTTTCTTT | CASSFRGSNTEAFF | - | TRBJ1-1 | few | TRBV27
TGCAGTGCTAGTAACCAACAGGGAATGAACACTGAAGCTTTCTTT | CSASNQQGMNTEAFF | - | TRBJ1-1 | - | TRBV20-1
TGTGCCAGCCTTTTGGGCACGGGAACTCAGCCCCAGCATTTT | CASLLGTGTQPQHF | - | TRBJ1-5 | - | TRBV6-6
TGTGCCAGCAGTTACGAGGCCGATGGAAACTATGGCTACACCTTC | CASSYEADGNYGYTF | - | TRBJ1-2 | - | TRBV6-5
TGCGCCAGCAGCTTGTTTACAGGGTATGGAGGAAACACCATATATTTT | CASSLFTGYGGNTIYF | - | TRBJ1-3 | - | TRBV5-1
TGTGCCAGCAGTCTCCTGAGGAGCGGGGCGATCTACAATGAGCAGTTCTTC | CASSLLRSGAIYNEQFF | TRBD2 | TRBJ2-1 | - | TRBV6-2/TRBV6-3
TGTGCCACCAGGCAGGGGTACGGGCAGTACTTC | CATRQGYGQYF | - | TRBJ2-7 | once | TRBV24-1
TGTGCCAGCACTCAGGGGAACACTGAAGCTTTCTTT | CASTQGNTEAFF | - | TRBJ1-1 | - | TRBV6-6
TGTGCCAGCAGCGCGGGGGGAAATTTTTATAATTCACCCCTCCACTTT | CASSAGGNFYNSPLHF | - | TRBJ1-6 | - | TRBV9
TGCGCCAGCAGCCAAGGTCCCTGGACTAGCGCTGGGGAGACCCAGTACTTC | CASSQGPWTSAGETQYF | TRBD2 | TRBJ2-5 | - | TRBV4-3
TGCGCCAGCAGCATACAGGGTCTACAAGAGACCCAGTACTTC | CASSIQGLQETQYF | - | TRBJ2-5 | - | TRBV5-1
TGCGCCAGCAGCTTGGCAGGGGTGGGAAATCAGCCCCAGCATTTT | CASSLAGVGNQPQHF | - | TRBJ1-5 | few | TRBV5-1
TGTGCCAGCAGCTTGGGGGGAGGGAGCACAGATACGCAGTATTTT | CASSLGGGSTDTQYF | TRBD2 | TRBJ2-3 | - | TRBV5-4
TGTGCCAGCAGCTTGGAGCGGGGGCCTTACAATGAGCAGTTCTTC | CASSLERGPYNEQFF | TRBD2 | TRBJ2-1 | - | TRBV11-2
TGTGCCTGGACCAGGGGTTGGTCACCCCTCCACTTT | CAWTRGWSPLHF | - | TRBJ1-6 | - | TRBV30
TGTGCCAGTAGTCTCGGCGGGGGGATAGCCTACAATGAGCAGTTCTTC | CASSLGGGIAYNEQFF | TRBD2 | TRBJ2-1 | - | TRBV19
TGTGCCAGCTCACCGGGGGGGAACGGCAATGAGCAGTTCTTC | CASSPGGNGNEQFF | TRBD2 | TRBJ2-1 | - | TRBV18
TGTGCCAGCAGCTTAGCGACGGGCACTGAAGCTTTCTTT | CASSLATGTEAFF | - | TRBJ1-1 | - | TRBV7-9
TGTGCCAGTAGTATGGCACAGTCCAGATCCTACGAGCAGTACTTC | CASSMAQSRSYEQYF | - | TRBJ2-7 | - | TRBV19
TGTGCCAGTAGTACACAGGGGGCAGGGGGGGAGCTGTTTTTT | CASSTQGAGGELFF | TRBD1 | TRBJ2-2 | - | TRBV19
TGTGCCACCAGCGACAGGGGTCCCGATGAGCAGTTCTTC | CATSDRGPDEQFF | TRBD1 | TRBJ2-1 | - | TRBV15
TGTGCCAGCAGTCGACAGGGGACCGGCACAGATACGCAGTATTTT | CASSRQGTGTDTQYF | TRBD1 | TRBJ2-3 | - | TRBV6-6
TGTGCCAGCAGCTTTCAAGATACGCAGTATTTT | CASSFQDTQYF | - | TRBJ2-3 | - | TRBV5-5
TGTGCCAGCAGTTTATGGTTTCGGCAGGGCTCCTATAATTCACCCCTCCACTTT | CASSLWFRQGSYNSPLHF | - | TRBJ1-6 | few | TRBV27
TGTGCCAGCAGCCCGACAGGGCTGGGAGGCATTCAGTACTTC | CASSPTGLGGIQYF | - | TRBJ2-4 | - | TRBV7-9
TGTGCCAGCAGCCAAGTAGCGGGAGGGCCGGACGAGCAGTACTTC | CASSQVAGGPDEQYF | TRBD2 | TRBJ2-7 | - | TRBV4-2
TGTGCCAGCAGCCTCTATGCCCCCGGGATCTGGACTAGCGGGACGTCCGGGGAGCTGTTTTTT | CASSLYAPGIWTSGTSGELFF | TRBD2 | TRBJ2-2 | - | TRBV7-3
TGTGCCAGCAGACCGGACAGGGGAGATGAAGCTTTCTTT | CASRPDRGDEAFF | TRBD1 | TRBJ1-1 | - | TRBV12-3/TRBV12-4
TGCGCCAGCAGCTCCAAAGCTGGGACAGGGGTAAACACCGGGGAGCTGTTTTTT | CASSSKAGTGVNTGELFF | TRBD1 | TRBJ2-2 | - | TRBV5-1
TGCAGCGCCGGGGACACTGTCTACGAGCAGTACTTC | CSAGDTVYEQYF | - | TRBJ2-7 | - | TRBV29-1
TGTGCCAGCTCACCCGAAAGCGGGAGGGCCTACGAGCAGTACTTC | CASSPESGRAYEQYF | TRBD2 | TRBJ2-7 | few | TRBV18
TGTGCCAGCAGTTTATGGTACAGGGGGTTAGCTAACTATGGCTACACCTTC | CASSLWYRGLANYGYTF | TRBD1 | TRBJ1-2 | few | TRBV28
TGTGCCAGCAGCTCGACTAGCGGGAGGGCGATTGAGCAGTTCTTC | CASSSTSGRAIEQFF | TRBD2 | TRBJ2-1 | - | TRBV7-8
TGTGCCAGCAGCTCCCTGAGCTATGGCTACACCTTC | CASSSLSYGYTF | - | TRBJ1-2 | few | TRBV5-5
TGTGCCAGCAGTGAGCGGGGTGTGGGGCGAGATCAGCCCCAGCATTTT | CASSERGVGRDQPQHF | - | TRBJ1-5 | - | TRBV2
TGTGCCAGTAGTATTCCTGGGAGGTGGGAGCAGTACTTC | CASSIPGRWEQYF | - | TRBJ2-7 | - | TRBV19
TGTGCCAGCAGCCCCCGGGACTTCCCTGGGATGAACACTGAAGCTTTCTTT | CASSPRDFPGMNTEAFF | - | TRBJ1-1 | - | TRBV7-8
TGCGCCAGCAGCCAAGATCAAAGAGGCAGGGGGTTTGAAAAACTGTTTTTT | CASSQDQRGRGFEKLFF | TRBD1 | TRBJ1-4 | few | TRBV4-3
TGTGCCAGCACCCCCCCCGGGGGGGGTCCCTACGAGCAGTACTTC | CASTPPGGGPYEQYF | TRBD2 | TRBJ2-7 | - | TRBV6-5